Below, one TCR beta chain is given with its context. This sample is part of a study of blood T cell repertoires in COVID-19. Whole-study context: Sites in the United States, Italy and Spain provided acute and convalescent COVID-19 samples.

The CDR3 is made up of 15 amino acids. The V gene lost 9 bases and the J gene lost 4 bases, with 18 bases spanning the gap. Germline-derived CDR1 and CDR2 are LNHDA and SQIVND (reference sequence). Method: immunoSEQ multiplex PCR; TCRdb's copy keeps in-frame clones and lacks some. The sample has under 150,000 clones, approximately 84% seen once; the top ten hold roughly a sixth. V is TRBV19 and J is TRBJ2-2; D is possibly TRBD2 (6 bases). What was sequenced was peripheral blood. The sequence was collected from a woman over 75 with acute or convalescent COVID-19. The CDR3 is CASNTPGLTTGELFF. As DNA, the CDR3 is TGTGCCAGCAACACCCCGGGACTTACCACCGGGGAGCTGTTTTTT.